This T cell receptor (beta chain) appears in the sequencing data of a study of blood T cells in healthy people across ages. General study results and limits: Donor CMV status was unknown, possibly confounding expanded clonotype changes.

The authors ran a second PCR of about 7 to 11 cycles using a sample-barcoded 5' primer and a J-beta primer mix. TCRdb processed the 5' RACE reads anew with MiXCR; each CDR3 protein has one entry. The repertoire holds 1.2 million to 1.5 million distinct CDR3 sequences, 40% to 50% seen once, with less than 8% in the top ten. This clonotype was counted once. Its antigen is currently unknown. The germline V gene has CDR1 PRHDT and CDR2 FYEKMQ (reference sequence). The CDR3 contains 14 residues. Between the trimmed V and J ends, which lost 1 base and 4 bases, there was a span of 11 bases. V gene TRBV13 combines with J gene TRBJ2-7, with D unresolved. This TCR was recovered from a woman under 30 in good health. Sequenced: blood. The CDR3 nucleotides are TGTGCCAGCAGCTTAGCGGTACTTCCGTACGAGCAGTACTTC. Its protein product is CASSLAVLPYEQYF. Variable domain in full (rest from reference TRBV13 and TRBJ2-7): AAGVIQSPRHLIKEKRETATLKCYPIPRHDTVYWYQQGPGQDPQFLISFYEKMQSDKGSIPDRFSAQQFSDYHSELNMSSLELGDSALYFCASSLAVLPYEQYFGPGTRLTVT.